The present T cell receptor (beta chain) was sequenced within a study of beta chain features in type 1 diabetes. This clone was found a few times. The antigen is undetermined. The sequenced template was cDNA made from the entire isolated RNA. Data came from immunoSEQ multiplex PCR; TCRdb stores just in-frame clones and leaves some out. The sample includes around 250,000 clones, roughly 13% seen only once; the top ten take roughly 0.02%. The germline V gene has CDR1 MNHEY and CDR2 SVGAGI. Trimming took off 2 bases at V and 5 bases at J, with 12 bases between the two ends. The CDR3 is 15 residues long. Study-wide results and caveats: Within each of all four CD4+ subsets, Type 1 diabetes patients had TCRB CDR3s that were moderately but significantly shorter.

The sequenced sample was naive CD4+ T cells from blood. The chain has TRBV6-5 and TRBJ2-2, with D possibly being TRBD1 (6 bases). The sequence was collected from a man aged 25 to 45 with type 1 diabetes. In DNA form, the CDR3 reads TGTGCCAGCAGTTACGGCGGACAGAGGACCGGGGAGCTGTTTTTT. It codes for CASSYGGQRTGELFF.